This TCR beta chain emerged from a study of shared clonotypes between healthy human individuals. Study observations and caveats: Estimated richness values were generally larger in naive subsets than in memory subsets. Investigators collected only blood, and repertoires in tissues likely differ.

This CDR3 is 14 amino acids long. V trimming: 3 bases; J trimming: 3 bases; junction bases outside the gene matches: 6. Germline V lookup: CDR1 SGHRS, CDR2 YFSETQ. As to this clone: Antigen unknown.

Repertoires were generated with immunoSEQ multiplex PCR, while TCRdb's copy carries only in-frame clones and drops some. The data show about 110,000 clones, 68% seen once. CD8 memory was a combination that joined CD45RO+ cells with CCR7-negative CD45RA+ TemRA cells. The clonotype originates from a woman aged 25 to 39 in good health. The specimen sequenced was memory CD8+ T cells sorted from blood. Subset denoted: CD45RO+ cells pooled with CCR7-negative TemRA cells. V usage is TRBV5-1 and J usage is TRBJ2-7, with 7 bases identical to TRBD1. DNA of the CDR3: TGCGCCAGCAGCTCCGGACAGGTCCGCTACGAGCAGTACTTC. Its translation: CASSSGQVRYEQYF.